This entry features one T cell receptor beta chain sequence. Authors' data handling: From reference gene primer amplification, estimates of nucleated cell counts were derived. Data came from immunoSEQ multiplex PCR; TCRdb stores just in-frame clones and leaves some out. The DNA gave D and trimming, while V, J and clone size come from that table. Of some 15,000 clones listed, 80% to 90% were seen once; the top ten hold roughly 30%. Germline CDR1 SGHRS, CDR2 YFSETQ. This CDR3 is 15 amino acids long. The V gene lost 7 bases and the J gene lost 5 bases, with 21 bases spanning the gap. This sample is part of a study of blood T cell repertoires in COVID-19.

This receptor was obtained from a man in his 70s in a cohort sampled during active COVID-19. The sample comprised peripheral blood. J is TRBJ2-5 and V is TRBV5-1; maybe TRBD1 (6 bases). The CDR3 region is CASRNSDRSWETQYF. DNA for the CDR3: TGCGCCAGCCGTAACTCGGACAGATCCTGGGAGACCCAGTACTTC. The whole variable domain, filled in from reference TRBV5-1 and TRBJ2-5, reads KAGVTQTPRYLIKTRGQQVTLSCSPISGHRSVSWYQQTPGQGLQFLFEYFSETQRNKGNFPGRFSGRQFSNSRSEMNVSTLELGDSALYLCASRNSDRSWETQYFGPGTRLLVL.